This T cell receptor (beta chain) was observed in a study of blood T cells in healthy people across ages. About this clonotype itself: Its cognate antigen is unknown.

Study conclusions and caveats: Naive CD4+ cell counts and diversity both ran higher in long-lived than in aged donors.

A J-beta primer mix and a sample-barcoded 5' primer were used in a second PCR of roughly 6 to 12 cycles. Via MiXCR, TCRdb re-called the 5' RACE reads, giving one row per CDR3 protein. The data contain 760,000 or so distinct CDR3 sequences, 20% to 25% of them singletons. Another study also made use of these data, one on T cells of mothers and their children. As reported in that work: The extracted RNA was employed in its entirety for cDNA synthesis, at roughly 1.5 ug per 15 ul. Detection yielded no persistent microchimeric T cell clones.

Input material: blood. This TCR was recovered from a boy aged 5-17 years in good health.

CDR3 in amino acids: CASSLDLTGNIQYF. The CDR3 DNA reads as TGTGCCAGCAGCTTAGACCTGACTGGCAACATTCAGTACTTC. The chain couples TRBV11-2 to TRBJ2-4; D is unresolved. The germline gives CDR1 SGHAT, CDR2 FQNNGV. V was cut by 0 bases and J by 7 bases, with 10 bases left in between. The CDR3 is made up of 14 amino acids.